The 24 T cell receptor beta chains below were found in one sample sequenced in a study of cytomegalovirus exposure and HLA in healthy donors. The PCR had 60 Vbeta and 13 Jbeta primers. Measured with immunoSEQ multiplex PCR; TCRdb has only the in-frame clones, and not every one. Counted here are under 200,000 clones, 75% to 85% occurring once; the ten biggest clones make up roughly 0.4%. Sequencing was carried out using PBMCs. These receptor sequences come from a male donor in good health and CMV-seropositive.

The rearrangement joins TRBV27 to TRBJ2-5; a possible D gene is TRBD1 (6 bases). V lost 2 bases, J lost 4 bases, and 11 bases lay in between. Germline-derived CDR1 and CDR2 are MNHEY and SMNVEV (reference sequence). The CDR3 is 14 amino acids. CDR3 loop: CASSLVPRGETQYF. The CDR3 coding sequence is TGTGCCAGCAGTTTAGTCCCCAGGGGAGAGACCCAGTACTTC.

This clone was found once. V gene TRBV7-2 combines with J gene TRBJ1-4, with TRBD1 matching over 7 bases. J was trimmed by 6 bases and V by 5 bases; bases with no gene match: 6. The CDR3 contains 14 residues. Germline-derived CDR1 and CDR2 are SGHTA and FQGNSA. This CDR3 reads CASSVTGWDEKLFF. As DNA, the CDR3 is TGTGCCAGCAGCGTGACAGGGTGGGATGAAAAACTGTTTTTT. The whole variable domain, remainder taken from reference TRBV7-2 and TRBJ1-4, is GAGVSQSPSNKVTEKGKDVELRCDPISGHTALYWYRQSLGQGLEFLIYFQGNSAPDKSGLPSDRFSAERTGGSVSTLTIQRTQQEDSAVYLCASSVTGWDEKLFFGSGTQLSVL.

The rearrangement links TRBV30 to TRBJ2-7, with 11 nucleotides matching TRBD1. The germline CDR1 and CDR2 sequences are GTSNPN and SVGIG (reference sequence). This CDR3 spans 13 amino acids. V shed 7 bases, J shed 7 bases, and the junction held 9 bases outside the gene matches. In DNA form, the CDR3 reads TGTGCCTCCCGAGGACAGGGGGCGCGGGAGCAGTACTTC. It codes for CASRGQGAREQYF.

This chain joins TRBV7-3 and TRBJ2-1, with D perhaps TRBD2 (6 bases). This CDR3 comprises 16 residues. CDR1 and CDR2 from the germline V gene are SGHTA and FQGTGA. The V end lost 1 base, the J end lost 7 bases, and 17 bases lay between the germline ends. The CDR3 spells CASSLIGGASPNEQFF. The DNA for the CDR3 is TGTGCCAGCAGCTTAATTGGCGGGGCGTCACCGAATGAGCAGTTCTTC.

The chain is built from TRBV6-6 and TRBJ1-5; unclear D gene. The CDR3 consists of 15 residues. The germline V gene has CDR1 MNHNY and CDR2 SVGAGI (reference sequence). With 5 bases removed from V and 3 bases from J, the gap between germline ends came to 14 bases. CDR3 bases: TGTGCCAGCAGTGATAAACAGCTTCACAATCAGCCCCAGCATTTT. Translated, it gives CASSDKQLHNQPQHF.

The gene calls are TRBV28 and TRBJ2-7; TRBD2 matches 7 bases. The trim removed 3 bases at V and 7 bases at J, leaving 9 bases unmatched. This CDR3 has 14 residues. Per the germline V gene, CDR1 is MDHEN and CDR2 is SYDVKM. The CDR3 DNA reads as TGTGCCAGCAGTTTGTTGACGGGAGGACGGGAGCAGTACTTC. It specifies CASSLLTGGREQYF.

J is TRBJ2-6 and V is TRBV6-7, with TRBD1 identical over 12 bases. TRBV6-7 is treated as an ORF (open reading frame) with a function not yet certain. The CDR3 covers 20 residues. After removal of 7 bases from V and 3 bases from J, the junction contained 16 bases not matched to a gene. The CDR3 DNA follows: TGTGCCAGCACCCTAATCACCGGGACAGGGGGCGGGCTTGGGGCCAACGTCCTGACTTTC. Protein: CASTLITGTGGGLGANVLTF.

V is TRBV29-1 and J is TRBJ2-2, with D perhaps TRBD1 (5 bases). This CDR3 region has 12 residues. Between the trimmed V and J ends, which lost 5 bases and 6 bases, there was a span of 10 bases. The germline V gene has CDR1 SQVTM and CDR2 ANQGSEA. The CDR3 DNA reads as TGCAGCGTTCGCAAGGGGCCCGGGGAGCTGTTTTTT. It translates to CSVRKGPGELFF.

The gene calls are TRBV7-9 and TRBJ2-3; 10 bases align to TRBD2. There are 17 residues in the CDR3. In germline, CDR1 is SEHNR, CDR2 FQNEAQ (reference sequence). V lost 2 bases and J lost 0; bases outside the gene matches: 5. CDR3 amino acids: CASSLSPTSGSTDTQYF. The CDR3 bases are TGTGCCAGCAGCTTAAGTCCGACTAGCGGGAGCACAGATACGCAGTATTTT.

The CDR3 DNA reads as TGTGCCAGCAGCGCGGTACGAGACAATCAGCCCCAGCATTTT. It yields the protein CASSAVRDNQPQHF. This rearrangement joins TRBV7-2 to TRBJ1-5; D unclear. CDR1 SGHTA and CDR2 FQGNSA come from the germline V gene. The CDR3 consists of 14 residues. Between the trimmed V and J ends, which lost 5 bases and 3 bases, there was a span of 11 bases.

The chain is built from TRBV4-1 and TRBJ2-7, with 7 nucleotides matching TRBD1. The CDR3 length is 17 residues. Looked up from germline, CDR1 is MGHRA and CDR2 is YSYEKL. Unmatched junction bases numbered 21, after V lost 1 base and J lost 12 bases. As DNA, the CDR3 is TGCGCCAGCAGCCAAGTCTCTTTAGGGACAGCGCCGACGAAGGGGTACTTC. Its protein product is CASSQVSLGTAPTKGYF.

This chain links TRBV7-9 with TRBJ1-1; 7 positions agree with TRBD1. V lost 2 bases, J lost 0 bases, and 3 bases stayed unmatched. Germline CDR1 is SEHNR and CDR2 is FQNEAQ (reference sequence). This CDR3 has 15 amino acids. The CDR3 DNA is TGTGCCAGCAGCTTATCGGACAGGTTGAACACTGAAGCTTTCTTT. Protein sequence: CASSLSDRLNTEAFF.

This clone showed up just a few times. The chain links TRBV11-2 to TRBJ1-2, with TRBD1 identical over 10 bases. With V trimmed by 5 bases and J by 6 bases, 6 bases remained unmatched. This CDR3 has 14 residues. Germline CDR1 reads SGHAT; CDR2 reads FQNNGV. The CDR3 loop is CASSQMGTGDGYTF. The DNA of the CDR3 is TGTGCCAGCAGCCAAATGGGGACAGGGGATGGCTACACCTTC. The complete variable domain, with remaining parts taken from reference TRBV11-2 and TRBJ1-2, reads EAGVAQSPRYKIIEKRQSVAFWCNPISGHATLYWYQQILGQGPKLLIQFQNNGVVDDSQLPKDRFSAERLKGVDSTLKIQPAKLEDSAVYLCASSQMGTGDGYTFGSGTRLTVV.

This chain joins TRBV6-5 and TRBJ1-1; TRBD1 matches at 7 bases. The V gene's germline CDR1 is MNHEY and CDR2 SVGAGI. The junction had 8 bases not matched to a gene; V was cut back by 5 bases and J by 5 bases. This CDR3 contains 14 residues. This CDR3 is CASSVHRGKTEAFF. The CDR3 bases are TGTGCCAGCAGTGTACACAGGGGAAAAACTGAAGCTTTCTTT.

V usage is TRBV7-6 and J usage is TRBJ1-1, with TRBD1 matching 9 bases. The CDR3 covers 17 residues. The germline gives CDR1 SGHVS, CDR2 FNYEAQ. V was pared by 5 bases and J by 5 bases, with 15 bases of the junction left unmatched. The chain's CDR3 is CASSPRTGAAIETEAFF. CDR3 nucleotide sequence: TGTGCCAGCAGCCCCCGGACAGGGGCCGCGATTGAGACTGAAGCTTTCTTT.

This chain joins TRBV7-9 and TRBJ1-1, with a tentative D call TRBD1 (5 bases). Between the trimmed V and J ends, which lost 1 base and 3 bases, there was a span of 6 bases. CDR3 length equals 13 residues. CDR1 is SEHNR, CDR2 FQNEAQ, per germline (reference sequence). CDR3 bases: TGTGCCAGCAGCTTAGGGGGGGACACTGAAGCTTTCTTT. Its protein product is CASSLGGDTEAFF.

The gene calls are TRBV28 and TRBJ1-3; TRBD1 matches at 8 bases. Losses at the gene ends were 2 bases for V and 4 bases for J; bases not matched to a gene: 4. This CDR3 comprises 15 residues. Looked up from germline, CDR1 is MDHEN and CDR2 is SYDVKM. The CDR3 spells CASSLRTGQGNTIYF. The CDR3 region has the DNA TGTGCCAGCAGTTTACGGACAGGGCAGGGAAACACCATATATTTT.

The V call is TRBV7-2, the J call TRBJ2-2, with D possibly TRBD1 on 5 matching bases. From germline, CDR1 is SGHTA and CDR2 FQGNSA. This CDR3 has 16 amino acids. The V end was cut by 4 bases, the J end by 0 bases, with 12 bases between. CDR3 DNA: TGTGCCAGCAGCTCTCAACAGGTTCCGAACACCGGGGAGCTGTTTTTT. Translated, it gives CASSSQQVPNTGELFF.

The V gene is TRBV28, the J gene TRBJ1-2, with TRBD1 as a possible D gene (6 bases). The CDR3 consists of 12 residues. Germline CDR1 is MDHEN and CDR2 is SYDVKM. Trimming stripped 4 bases from V and 8 bases from J, with 11 bases between. CDR3 sequence: CASSSQGYGYTF. The CDR3 DNA sequence: TGTGCCAGCAGTTCACAGGGATACGGCTACACCTTC.

V and J are TRBV7-8 and TRBJ2-7; 10 bases fit TRBD2. This CDR3 is 14 amino acids long. Trimming took 5 bases from V and 4 from J; bases not matched to a gene: 5. Germline V gene data show CDR1 as SGHVS and CDR2 as FQNEAQ. The CDR3 region is CASSDTSGVYEQYF. The CDR3 DNA sequence: TGTGCCAGCAGCGACACTAGCGGGGTGTACGAGCAGTACTTC.

In DNA form, the CDR3 reads TGTGCCACCAGCAGCCCCGGCAGGGACACCGGGGAGCTGTTTTTT. This gives the protein CATSSPGRDTGELFF. The genes are TRBV15 and TRBJ2-2, with TRBD1 as a possible D gene (5 bases). Between the trimmed V and J ends, which lost 3 bases and 3 bases, there was a span of 11 bases. The germline CDR1 and CDR2 sequences are LNHNV and YYDKDF (reference sequence). CDR3 length: 15 residues.

The rearrangement links TRBV28 to TRBJ1-1, with D possibly matching TRBD1 (6 bases). The CDR3 is 12 residues long. Per the germline V gene, CDR1 is MDHEN and CDR2 is SYDVKM. V gave up 6 bases and J gave up 12 bases, with 17 bases separating them. The CDR3 sequence: CASSLSTGSPFF. CDR3 coding DNA: TGTGCCAGCAGCCTTTCAACAGGGTCGCCTTTCTTT.

The DNA of the CDR3 is TGTGCCACCTGGGACAGTACGAACACCGGGGAGCTGTTTTTT. Its translation: CATWDSTNTGELFF. The chain carries TRBV19 and TRBJ2-2; 7 bases map to TRBD1. The junction had 5 bases not matched to a gene; V was cut back by 10 bases and J by 0 bases. This CDR3 is built from 14 residues. Per the germline V gene, CDR1 is LNHDA and CDR2 is SQIVND (reference sequence).

The rearrangement uses TRBV7-2 and TRBJ2-1; 11 bases match TRBD2. The CDR3 has 16 residues. Germline trimming cut 2 bases from V and 9 bases from J; bases unmatched to any gene: 9. CDR1 is SGHTA and CDR2 is FQGNSA in the germline V gene. As DNA, the CDR3 is TGTGCCAGCAGCTTACCGGCTAGCGGGAGGTTGGTTGAGCAGTTCTTC. Translating it yields CASSLPASGRLVEQFF.